Listed below are T cell receptor beta chains from one sample, sequenced in a study of cytomegalovirus exposure and HLA in healthy donors. The repertoire was sequenced with immunoSEQ multiplex PCR; TCRdb's copy has only in-frame clones and lacks some. The repertoire holds more than 80,000 clones, around 79% seen once, with less than 15% in the top ten. Sequences were obtained from PBMCs. The source is a woman aged 70-85 years in good health and CMV-seropositive. The CDR3 runs from the conserved cysteine through the conserved F or W. The D gene is left open where the match is weak. Size is stated for part of the rows, as once, few or many counts, or as a class when the clone is expanded.

j_call | v_call | d_call | clone_size | cdr3_aa | cdr3_nt
TRBJ2-7 | TRBV5-1 | NA | few | CASSSRGNEQYF | TGCGCCAGCAGCTCCAGGGGTAACGAGCAGTACTTC
TRBJ2-7 | TRBV4-3 | NA | NA | CASSQEGVRGHEQYF | TGCGCCAGCAGCCAAGAAGGGGTGCGGGGCCACGAGCAGTACTTC
TRBJ2-7 | TRBV4-2 | TRBD2 | NA | CASSQAVSGGAYEQYF | TGTGCCAGCAGCCAAGCGGTTAGCGGGGGTGCCTACGAGCAGTACTTC
TRBJ2-7 | TRBV5-8 | TRBD1 | NA | CASSWDRGGEQYF | TGTGCCAGCAGCTGGGACAGGGGTGGAGAGCAGTACTTC
TRBJ1-3 | TRBV5-1 | NA | NA | CASLSLVPGHHSGNTIYF | TGCGCCAGCTTGTCTCTGGTCCCGGGACATCACTCTGGAAACACCATATATTTT
TRBJ2-1 | TRBV7-9 | TRBD2 | once | CASSSRTPTSGGAYNEQFF | TGTGCCAGCAGCTCCCGAACTCCGACTAGCGGGGGGGCCTACAATGAGCAGTTCTTC
TRBJ2-1 | TRBV5-5 | NA | NA | CASSLRGSYNEQFF | TGTGCCAGCAGCTTGAGGGGCAGCTACAATGAGCAGTTCTTC
TRBJ1-1 | TRBV5-1 | NA | NA | CASRVDTVNTEAFF | TGCGCCAGCAGAGTTGACACTGTGAACACTGAAGCTTTCTTT
TRBJ1-2 | TRBV5-6 | NA | NA | CASSAYRDEHGYTF | TGTGCCAGCAGCGCTTACAGGGACGAACATGGCTACACCTTC
TRBJ2-5 | TRBV19 | TRBD2 | NA | CASSISLAGQETQYF | TGTGCCAGTAGTATAAGCCTAGCGGGACAAGAGACCCAGTACTTC
TRBJ1-4 | TRBV7-6 | NA | NA | CASSLAPSGQGGEKLFF | TGTGCCAGCAGCTTAGCACCCTCTGGGCAGGGAGGGGAAAAACTGTTTTTT
TRBJ2-2 | TRBV6-7 | TRBD1 | NA | CASSYLQGIGDTGELFF | TGTGCCAGCAGTTATCTACAGGGGATAGGGGACACCGGGGAGCTGTTTTTT
TRBJ2-5 | TRBV27 | NA | NA | CASRKQGRLETQYF | TGTGCCAGCAGGAAACAGGGACGGCTGGAGACCCAGTACTTC
TRBJ2-2 | TRBV27 | NA | few | CASSLSWTVTGELFF | TGTGCCAGCAGTTTATCGTGGACAGTGACCGGGGAGCTGTTTTTT
TRBJ1-1 | TRBV28 | NA | NA | CASSLSQGNTEAFF | TGTGCCAGCAGTTTATCTCAGGGGAACACTGAAGCTTTCTTT
TRBJ1-2 | TRBV21-1 | NA | NA | CANKERGGLPSYGYTF | TGTGCCAACAAAGAAAGGGGGGGACTTCCAAGCTATGGCTACACCTTC
TRBJ2-7 | TRBV27 | TRBD2 | NA | CAAGGREGDEQYF | TGTGCCGCAGGGGGGCGGGAGGGAGACGAGCAGTACTTC
TRBJ1-1 | TRBV9 | NA | few | CASSLAGTEAFF | TGTGCCAGCAGCCTCGCGGGGACTGAAGCTTTCTTT
TRBJ1-3 | TRBV30 | TRBD1 | NA | CAWSLKGQGAFSGNTIYF | TGTGCCTGGAGTTTAAAAGGACAGGGGGCTTTCTCTGGAAACACCATATATTTT
TRBJ2-5 | TRBV7-7 | NA | NA | CASSPGFGGPGETQYF | TGTGCTAGCAGCCCCGGGTTTGGGGGCCCCGGAGAGACCCAGTACTTC
TRBJ2-5 | TRBV9 | TRBD2 | few | CASSVGGSGNQETQYF | TGTGCCAGCAGCGTAGGTGGTAGCGGGAACCAAGAGACCCAGTACTTC
TRBJ1-3 | TRBV5-1 | NA | NA | CASSTDSSSGNTIYF | TGCGCCAGCAGCACGGACAGCTCCTCTGGAAACACCATATATTTT
TRBJ1-4 | TRBV4-3 | TRBD1 | NA | CASSQESQGVTNEKLFF | TGCGCCAGCAGCCAAGAAAGCCAGGGGGTGACTAATGAAAAACTGTTTTTT
TRBJ2-7 | TRBV29-1 | NA | NA | CSVLGGIYEQYF | TGCAGCGTCCTTGGAGGGATATACGAGCAGTACTTC
TRBJ1-5 | TRBV6-6 | TRBD1 | NA | CASSPQGAESQPQHF | TGTGCCAGCAGTCCACAGGGGGCGGAAAGTCAGCCCCAGCATTTT
TRBJ2-1 | TRBV5-1 | NA | few | CASSLARASGLGSYNEQFF | TGCGCCAGCAGCTTGGCGAGGGCCTCCGGTCTAGGGAGCTACAATGAGCAGTTCTTC
TRBJ1-1 | TRBV16 | NA | NA | CASSQSTGYDTEAFF | TGTGCCAGCAGCCAATCTACAGGGTATGACACTGAAGCTTTCTTT
TRBJ2-2 | TRBV7-3 | NA | NA | CASSLRDSGALTGELFF | TGTGCCAGCAGCTTAAGAGATAGCGGTGCCCTGACCGGGGAGCTGTTTTTT
TRBJ2-7 | TRBV5-1 | TRBD1 | NA | CASSLVAGGNYEQYF | TGCGCCAGCAGCTTGGTAGCAGGGGGCAACTACGAGCAGTACTTC
TRBJ1-3 | TRBV28 | NA | NA | CASSLGGRGSGNTIYF | TGTGCCAGCAGTTTAGGGGGCCGGGGCTCTGGAAACACCATATATTTT
TRBJ2-7 | TRBV28 | NA | NA | CASTFIADPRYEQYF | TGTGCCAGCACGTTCATAGCGGACCCGCGGTACGAGCAGTACTTC
TRBJ2-5 | TRBV7-2 | NA | NA | CASSDRFSETQYF | TGTGCCAGCAGCGATAGATTCTCTGAGACCCAGTACTTC
TRBJ2-2 | TRBV14 | TRBD1 | NA | CASSLRQGRGRTGELFF | TGTGCCAGCAGCCTGCGACAGGGCAGGGGCCGTACCGGGGAGCTGTTTTTT
TRBJ2-3 | TRBV7-9 | NA | NA | CASNSSTTNRESTDTQYF | TGTGCCAGCAACTCATCCACAACCAACAGGGAAAGCACAGATACGCAGTATTTT
TRBJ2-4 | TRBV18 | NA | few | CASSHSGTENIQYF | TGTGCCAGCTCACACTCCGGCACAGAAAACATTCAGTACTTC